Following are 3 T cell receptor beta chains from one sample sequenced in a study of T cells in Graves' hyperthyroidism and ophthalmopathy. Using RNA transcripts as the source, TCR beta CDR3 regions were amplified. During a first-round RT-PCR of the TCR CDR3, the HTBI primer set was used. Each CDR3 protein gets one entry after TCRdb re-called the multiplex PCR reads with MiXCR. Of 350,000 to 400,000 distinct CDR3 sequences in the sample, about 15% were seen once. The sequenced sample was blood. Every receptor here comes from a woman between 25 and 40 years old with Graves' hyperthyroidism.

This clonotype was seen many times. The V and J genes are TRBV28 and TRBJ1-2, with 10 bases fitting TRBD1. CDR3 length: 16 amino acids. Per germline, CDR1 MDHEN and CDR2 SYDVKM. J was trimmed by 3 bases and V by 6 bases; bases with no gene match: 10. The CDR3 is CASSPAGTGVDYGYTF. DNA of the CDR3: TGTGCCAGCAGCCCCGCTGGGACAGGGGTCGACTATGGCTACACCTTC.

The chain employs TRBV11-1 and TRBJ2-7, with TRBD1 matching 7 bases. Germline V lookup: CDR1 SGHAT, CDR2 FQDESV (reference sequence). This CDR3 has 14 amino acids. J was trimmed by 3 bases and V by 9 bases; bases with no gene match: 11. The CDR3 protein is CASSPTGANYEQYF. In DNA form, the CDR3 reads TGTGCCAGTAGCCCTACAGGGGCAAACTACGAGCAGTACTTC.

This clonotype was seen a few times. The chain recombines TRBV28 with TRBJ2-1; D is perhaps TRBD1 (6 bases). Germline V gene data show CDR1 as MDHEN and CDR2 as SYDVKM. V dropped 5 bases and J dropped 4 bases, with 12 bases sitting between them. The CDR3 extends over 14 amino acids. CDR3: CASSLSGHYNEQFF. The CDR3 DNA sequence: TGTGCCAGCAGTCTATCGGGACATTACAATGAGCAGTTCTTC.